The sequence of this TCR beta chain was determined in a study of shared clonotypes between healthy human individuals. Germline V gives CDR1 MDHEN, CDR2 SYDVKM. The CDR3 sequence is 16 residues long. The V and J ends lost 5 bases and 3 bases respectively, with 20 bases between them. Study results and caveats: Larger estimated richness was generally seen in naive subsets than in memory subsets. Sampling was confined to blood; repertoires within tissues likely differ.

Clones were read by immunoSEQ multiplex PCR, and TCRdb kept only the in-frame ones, dropping some. The sample yields roughly 720,000 clones, less than 95% seen once. Researchers reported that CD8 memory united CD45RO+ cells with CCR7-negative CD45RA+ TemRA cells. As to this clone: Antigen: not known.

V usage is TRBV28 and J usage is TRBJ2-7, with D perhaps given as TRBD1 or TRBD2 (6 bases each). The receptor was derived from a man aged 18-30 years in good health. Some clones in this sample may be carry-over from other donors' samples. The sample consisted of memory CD8+ T cells from PBMCs. The subset is: CD45RO+ cells pooled with CCR7-negative TemRA cells. CDR3 region: CASSIRVVGGLYEQYF. DNA for the CDR3: TGTGCCAGCAGTATCAGGGTTGTTGGGGGGCTCTACGAGCAGTACTTC. Based on the CDR3 plus reference TRBV28 and TRBJ2-7, the full variable domain is DVKVTQSSRYLVKRTGEKVFLECVQDMDHENMFWYRQDPGLGLRLIYFSYDVKMKEKGDIPEGYSVSREKKERFSLILESASTNQTSMYLCASSIRVVGGLYEQYFGPGTRLTVT.